This TCR beta chain emerged from a study of spatial heterogeneity in lung cancer. Overall study context: The cohort: 70 to 75 early-stage, untreated non-small cell lung cancer patients.

In TCRdb, the 5' RACE reads were re-called with MiXCR into one record per CDR3 protein. The table has about 87,000 distinct CDR3 sequences, 15% to 20% seen once; the top ten hold less than 25%. Time point noted: blood at routine non-recurrence follow-up after resection. Study outcomes and limitations: Blood carried ubiquitous expanded tumor TCRs more at resection than follow-up.

In its sample, this clonotype was seen once. Its target is unknown. Germline-derived CDR1 and CDR2 are DFQATT and SNEGSKA (reference sequence). Trimming stripped 5 bases from V and 8 bases from J, with 24 bases between. CDR3 size: 15 residues. The chain has TRBV20-1 and TRBJ1-2, with D hard to call. This clonotype originated in a male donor with early-stage non-small cell lung cancer. This specimen consisted of PBMCs, obtained at follow-up. The CDR3 is CSAAPLRSRSGGYTF. The DNA for the CDR3 is TGCAGTGCTGCCCCTTTGAGGTCGAGGAGTGGAGGCTACACCTTC.